The present TCR beta chain was sequenced within a study of graft-versus-host responses after intestinal transplantation. This CDR3 has 15 amino acids. J lost 4 bases, V lost 0 bases, and 2 bases had no gene match. Germline loops: CDR1 SGDLS, CDR2 YYNGEE. Study-wide results and caveats: In patients with graft-donor T cell macrochimerism, allograft graft-versus-host to host-versus-graft clonal ratios were high. Early after transplant, HvG clones declined as circulating GvH clones peaked.

The table came from immunoSEQ multiplex PCR; TCRdb's copy has only in-frame clones and leaves some out. This sample has about 96,000 clones; about 93% occur once, and the top ten carry approximately 0.17%. A word on this clone: The target antigen is unknown.

The sequencing here drew on unstimulated CD4+ T cells sorted from spleen or lymph node cells, taken before intestinal transplant. The clonotype originates from a human donor who received an intestinal transplant. J is TRBJ1-5 and V is TRBV9; 9 bases match TRBD1. The CDR3 loop reads CASSVGGTGNQPQHF. The CDR3, as DNA: TGTGCCAGCAGCGTAGGGGGGACAGGGAATCAGCCCCAGCATTTT.